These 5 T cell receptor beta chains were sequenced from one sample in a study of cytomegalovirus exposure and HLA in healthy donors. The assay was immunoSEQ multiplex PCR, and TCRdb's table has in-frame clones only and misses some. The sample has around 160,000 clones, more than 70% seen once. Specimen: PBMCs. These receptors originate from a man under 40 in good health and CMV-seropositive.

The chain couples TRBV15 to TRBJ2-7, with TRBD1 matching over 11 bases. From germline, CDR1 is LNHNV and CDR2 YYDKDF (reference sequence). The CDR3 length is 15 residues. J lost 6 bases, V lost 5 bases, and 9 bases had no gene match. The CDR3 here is CATSEGTGGVGEQYF. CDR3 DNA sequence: TGTGCCACCAGCGAGGGGACAGGGGGAGTGGGCGAGCAGTACTTC.

CDR3 DNA sequence: TGTGCCAGCAGTTACGACAGGGCAGAAAAACTGTTTTTT. Residues: CASSYDRAEKLFF. The chain couples TRBV6-5 to TRBJ1-4; 7 bases are a match to TRBD1. This CDR3 has 13 residues. V gave up 2 bases and J gave up 8 bases; unmatched junction bases: 2. Per the germline V gene, CDR1 is MNHEY and CDR2 is SVGAGI.

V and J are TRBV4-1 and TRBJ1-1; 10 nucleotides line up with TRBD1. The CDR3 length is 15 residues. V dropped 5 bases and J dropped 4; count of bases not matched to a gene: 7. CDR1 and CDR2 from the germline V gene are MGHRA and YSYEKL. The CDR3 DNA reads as TGCGCCAGCAGCACGGGACAGGGGATGATCACTGAAGCTTTCTTT. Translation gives CASSTGQGMITEAFF.

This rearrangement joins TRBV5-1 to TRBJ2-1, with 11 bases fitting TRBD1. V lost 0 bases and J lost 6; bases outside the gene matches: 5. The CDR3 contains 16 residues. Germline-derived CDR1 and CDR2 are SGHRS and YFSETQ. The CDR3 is CASSLARDRGGNEQFF. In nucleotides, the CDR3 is TGCGCCAGCAGCTTGGCCAGGGACAGGGGGGGCAATGAGCAGTTCTTC.

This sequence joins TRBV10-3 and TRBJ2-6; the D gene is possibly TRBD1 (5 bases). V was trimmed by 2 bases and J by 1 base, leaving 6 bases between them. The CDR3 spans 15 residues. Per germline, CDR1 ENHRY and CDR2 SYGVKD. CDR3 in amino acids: CAISERQSGANVLTF. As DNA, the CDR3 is TGTGCCATCAGTGAGAGACAGTCTGGGGCCAACGTCCTGACTTTC.